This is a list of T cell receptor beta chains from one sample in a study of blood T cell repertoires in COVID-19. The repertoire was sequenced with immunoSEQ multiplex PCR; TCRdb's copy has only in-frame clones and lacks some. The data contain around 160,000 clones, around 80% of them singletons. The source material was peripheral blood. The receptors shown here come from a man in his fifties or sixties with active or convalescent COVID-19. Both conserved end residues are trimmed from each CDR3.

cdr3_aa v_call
ASSRLRTSTEQF TRBV7-8
ASSADSHYEQY TRBV9
ASSQDRVDEGSPLH TRBV4-3
ASSRTMTENNEKLF TRBV7-9
ASSLIGQGGYGYT TRBV5-4
ASSPTFPGVGTEAF TRBV7-7
AIRNRDHEALH TRBV10-3
ASSLLGTGGF TRBV28
ASSFWALSGANVLT TRBV28
ASSSRTVQAGLWYGYT TRBV5-1
SVGSQGETQY TRBV29-1
SVVETSVGASDTQY TRBV29-1
ASSFNTEAF TRBV28
ASSPGEQGPYEQY TRBV13
ASSVGEGSTNEKLF TRBV5-5
ASSPGQGMDTGELF TRBV18
ASSPLRGDEQF TRBV18
AWSVLAVNEQF TRBV30
ASSATTSFSYNEQF TRBV7-3
ASSQDLQRLSYNEQF TRBV4-3
SASRGGDEKLF TRBV29-1
ASSYGAGPYEQY TRBV6-5
ASMGTAMNTEAF TRBV19
ATSDQGSHTGELF TRBV24-1
ASSEALAGDDTGELF TRBV6-1
ASQGNTGELF TRBV28
ASSLMGSSFSPLH TRBV5-8